The present entry profiles one T cell receptor (beta chain) with its context. With V trimmed by 5 bases and J by 2 bases, 7 bases remained unmatched. The CDR3 contains 14 residues. Germline V gene data show CDR1 as SQVTM and CDR2 as ANQGSEA. The sample belongs to a study of blood T cell repertoires in COVID-19. Clones were sequenced by immunoSEQ multiplex PCR, and TCRdb holds only the in-frame ones, with some missing. Among more than 120,000 clones listed, about 87% were seen once. The V gene is TRBV29-1, the J gene TRBJ1-1, with 8 bases fitting TRBD1. This receptor was identified in a man in his forties or fifties in a cohort exposed to, infected with or recovered from COVID-19 (not recorded which). Sequencing input: PBMCs or T cells enriched from blood (not recorded which). CDR3 residues: CSVFSDRANTEAFF. The CDR3 DNA reads as TGCAGCGTTTTTTCGGACAGGGCAAACACTGAAGCTTTCTTT.